These 10 T cell receptor beta chains share one sample of origin, sequenced in a study of CXCR3-negative and CXCR3-positive naive CD8 T cells. Researchers prepared the TRB cDNA libraries using 5' RACE with UMI labels. From its re-call of the 5' RACE reads, TCRdb lists each CDR3 protein once, without DNA. The listing contains roughly 40,000 distinct CDR3 sequences. Sequenced: memory CD8+ T cells from blood. All receptors derive from a human donor in good health. Some clones in this sample may be carry-over from other donors' samples.

J is TRBJ2-3 and V is TRBV20-1; TCRdb gives TRBD1 as the D gene, but with no DNA this cannot be confirmed. This CDR3 has 14 residues. Germline V lookup: CDR1 DFQATT, CDR2 SNEGSKA (reference sequence). The CDR3 reads CSASRGTGPDTQYF.

This sequence joins TRBV29-1 and TRBJ2-1; TCRdb reports TRBD1, a call that lacks DNA to check it against. The CDR3 totals 14 residues. CDR1 is SQVTM, CDR2 ANQGSEA, per germline. Here the CDR3 reads CSGARDRDPNEQFF.

The chain recombines TRBV5-4 with TRBJ2-2; TCRdb's D call of TRBD1 is untestable without DNA. The germline V gene has CDR1 SGHNT and CDR2 YYREEE (reference sequence). The CDR3 spans 15 residues. CDR3 protein: CASSSGTVNTGELFF.

V is TRBV7-7 and J is TRBJ2-7. The V gene's germline CDR1 is SSHAT and CDR2 FNYEAQ (reference sequence). This CDR3 has 13 residues. CDR3 sequence: CASSLAYGHEQYF.

This chain uses TRBV20-1 with TRBJ1-1; no DNA is available, so the TRBD1 call from TCRdb remains unchecked. This CDR3 is built from 11 residues. CDR1 is DFQATT and CDR2 is SNEGSKA in the germline V gene (reference sequence). The CDR3: CSARLGGEAFF.

The genes are TRBV7-9 and TRBJ2-7. The CDR3 covers 15 residues. The V gene's germline CDR1 is SEHNR and CDR2 FQNEAQ (reference sequence). The CDR3 region is CASSLAEKLSYEQYF.

The chain has TRBV29-1 and TRBJ2-1. CDR3 length equals 12 residues. Germline V gene sequence: CDR1 SQVTM, CDR2 ANQGSEA. The CDR3 sequence: CSVEGRVTQLFF.

The rearrangement uses TRBV29-1 and TRBJ2-2. The germline V gene encodes CDR1 SQVTM and CDR2 ANQGSEA. This CDR3 is built from 12 residues. CDR3 amino acids: CSVVSGAGELFF.

J is TRBJ2-5 and V is TRBV20-1; TCRdb gives TRBD1 as the D gene, but with no DNA this cannot be confirmed. This CDR3 has 14 residues. Germline-derived CDR1 and CDR2 are DFQATT and SNEGSKA (reference sequence). The CDR3 here is CSAREGQGQETQYF.

J is TRBJ1-6 and V is TRBV20-1; the D gene TCRdb calls, TRBD1, cannot be checked with no DNA. CDR1 DFQATT and CDR2 SNEGSKA come from the germline V gene (reference sequence). The length of the CDR3 is 16 residues. CDR3 sequence reads: CSARDLGRQNNSPLHF.